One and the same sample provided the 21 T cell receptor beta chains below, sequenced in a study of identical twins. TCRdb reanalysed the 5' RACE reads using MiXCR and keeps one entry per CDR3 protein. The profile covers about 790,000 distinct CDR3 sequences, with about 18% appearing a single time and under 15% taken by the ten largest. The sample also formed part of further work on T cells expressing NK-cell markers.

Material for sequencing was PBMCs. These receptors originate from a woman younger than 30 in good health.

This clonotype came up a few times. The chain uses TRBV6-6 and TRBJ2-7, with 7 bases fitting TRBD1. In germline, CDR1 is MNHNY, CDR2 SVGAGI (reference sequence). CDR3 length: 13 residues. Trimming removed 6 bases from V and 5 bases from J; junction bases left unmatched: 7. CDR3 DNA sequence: TGTGCCAGCAGGCCGACAGGGTTCAACGAGCAGTACTTC. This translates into CASRPTGFNEQYF.

The CDR3 coding sequence is TGTGCCAGCAGCCCGCGAGCGGAGACCCAGTACTTC. It translates to CASSPRAETQYF. This chain connects TRBV7-9 to TRBJ2-5; D unresolved. This CDR3 is built from 12 residues. V shed 5 bases and J shed 5 bases, with 9 bases lying between them. Germline CDR1 is SEHNR and CDR2 is FQNEAQ (reference sequence).

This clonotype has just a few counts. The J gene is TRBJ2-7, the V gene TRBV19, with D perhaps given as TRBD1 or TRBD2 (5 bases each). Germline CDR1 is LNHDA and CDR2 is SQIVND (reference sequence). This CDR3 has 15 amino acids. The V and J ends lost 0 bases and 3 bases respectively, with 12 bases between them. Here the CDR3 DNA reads TGTGCCAGTAGTATAGAATGGGAGACAGTCTACGAGCAGTACTTC. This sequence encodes CASSIEWETVYEQYF. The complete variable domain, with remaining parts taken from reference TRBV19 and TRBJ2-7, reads DGGITQSPKYLFRKEGQNVTLSCEQNLNHDAMYWYRQDPGQGLRLIYYSQIVNDFQKGDIAEGYSVSREKKESFPLTVTSAQKNPTAFYLCASSIEWETVYEQYFGPGTRLTVT.

CDR3 DNA sequence: TGTGCCAGCAGCCGCAAAGGGGACAGCCTTAACACCGGGGAGCTGTTTTTT. Translating gives CASSRKGDSLNTGELFF. The V and J genes are TRBV5-6 and TRBJ2-2, with 7 bases aligning to TRBD1. The CDR3 runs 17 residues. The J segment lost 2 bases and the V segment lost 4 bases, leaving 11 bases of the junction unmatched. Germline CDR1 and CDR2: SGHDT and YYEEEE.

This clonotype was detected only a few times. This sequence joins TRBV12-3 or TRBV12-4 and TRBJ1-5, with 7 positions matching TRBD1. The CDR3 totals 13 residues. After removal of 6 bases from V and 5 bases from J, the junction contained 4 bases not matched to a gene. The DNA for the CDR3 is TGTGCCAGCAGATTCGGACAGGATCAGCCCCAGCATTTT. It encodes CASRFGQDQPQHF.

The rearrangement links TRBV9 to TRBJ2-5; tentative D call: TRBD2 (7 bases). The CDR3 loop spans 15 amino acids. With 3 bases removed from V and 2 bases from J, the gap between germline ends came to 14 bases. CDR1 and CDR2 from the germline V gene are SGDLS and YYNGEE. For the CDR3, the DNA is TGTGCCAGCAGCGGGGGGCTAGCGGTACAAGAGACCCAGTACTTC. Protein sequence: CASSGGLAVQETQYF.

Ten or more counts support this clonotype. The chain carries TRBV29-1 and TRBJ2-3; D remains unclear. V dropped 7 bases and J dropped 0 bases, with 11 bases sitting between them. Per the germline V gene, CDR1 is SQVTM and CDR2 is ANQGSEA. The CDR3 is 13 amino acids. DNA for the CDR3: TGCAGCGCGCTGAGATTTAGCACAGATACGCAGTATTTT. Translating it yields CSALRFSTDTQYF.

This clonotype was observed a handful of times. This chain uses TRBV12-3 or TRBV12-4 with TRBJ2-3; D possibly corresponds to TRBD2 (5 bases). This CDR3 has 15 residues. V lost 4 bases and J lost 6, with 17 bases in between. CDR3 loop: CASSSISVPTDTQYF. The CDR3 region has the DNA TGTGCCAGCAGTTCTATTAGCGTCCCTACGGATACGCAGTATTTT.

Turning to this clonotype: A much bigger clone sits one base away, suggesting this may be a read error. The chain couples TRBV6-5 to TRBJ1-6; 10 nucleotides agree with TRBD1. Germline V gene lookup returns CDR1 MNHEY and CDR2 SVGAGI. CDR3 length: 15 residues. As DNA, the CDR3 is TGTACCAGCAGTTACTCGGGGACAGGGGAACCACCCCTCCACTTT. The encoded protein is CTSSYSGTGEPPLHF.

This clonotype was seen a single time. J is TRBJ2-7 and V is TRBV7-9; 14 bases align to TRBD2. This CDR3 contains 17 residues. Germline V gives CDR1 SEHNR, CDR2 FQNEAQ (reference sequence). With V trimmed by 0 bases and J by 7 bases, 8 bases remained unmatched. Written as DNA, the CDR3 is TGTGCCAGCAGCTTAGCCGGACTAGCGGGAGGTATGTGGGAGCAGTACTTC. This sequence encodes CASSLAGLAGGMWEQYF.

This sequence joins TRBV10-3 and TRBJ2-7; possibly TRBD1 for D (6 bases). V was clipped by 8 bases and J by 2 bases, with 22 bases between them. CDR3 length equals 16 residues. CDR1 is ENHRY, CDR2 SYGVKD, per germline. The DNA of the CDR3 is TGTGCCATCGCGAGTAGTTTGACAGGTAGGGCCTACGAGCAGTACTTC. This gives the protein CAIASSLTGRAYEQYF.

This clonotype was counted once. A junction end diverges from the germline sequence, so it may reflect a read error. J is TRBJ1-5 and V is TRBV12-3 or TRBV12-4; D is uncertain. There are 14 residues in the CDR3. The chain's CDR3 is CASSLGGGKQPQHF. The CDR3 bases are TGTGCCAGCAGTTTGGGAGGTGGCAAACAGCCCCAGCATTTT.

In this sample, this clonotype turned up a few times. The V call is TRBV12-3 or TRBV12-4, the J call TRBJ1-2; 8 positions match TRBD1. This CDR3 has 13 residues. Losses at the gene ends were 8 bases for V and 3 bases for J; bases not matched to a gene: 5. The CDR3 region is CASGGQDYYGYTF. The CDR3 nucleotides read TGTGCCAGCGGGGGACAGGACTACTATGGCTACACCTTC.

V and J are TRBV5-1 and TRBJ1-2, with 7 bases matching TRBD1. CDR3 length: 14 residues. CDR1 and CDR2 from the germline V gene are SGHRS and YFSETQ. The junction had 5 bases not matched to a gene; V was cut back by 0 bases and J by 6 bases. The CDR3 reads CASSLAATGNGYTF. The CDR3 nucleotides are TGCGCCAGCAGCTTGGCCGCGACAGGGAATGGCTACACCTTC.

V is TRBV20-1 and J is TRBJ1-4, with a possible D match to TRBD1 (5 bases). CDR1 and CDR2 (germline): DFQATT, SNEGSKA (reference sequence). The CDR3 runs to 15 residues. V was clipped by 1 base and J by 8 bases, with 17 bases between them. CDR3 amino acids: CSARVGVGKGEKLFF. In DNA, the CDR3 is TGCAGTGCTAGAGTCGGAGTCGGGAAGGGGGAAAAACTGTTTTTT.

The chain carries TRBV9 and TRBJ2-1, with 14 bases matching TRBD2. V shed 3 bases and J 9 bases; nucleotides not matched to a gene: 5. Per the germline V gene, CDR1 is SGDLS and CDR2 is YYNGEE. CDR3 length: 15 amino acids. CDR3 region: CASSASGTSGGEQFF. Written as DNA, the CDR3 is TGTGCCAGCAGCGCCTCCGGGACTAGCGGGGGTGAGCAGTTCTTC.

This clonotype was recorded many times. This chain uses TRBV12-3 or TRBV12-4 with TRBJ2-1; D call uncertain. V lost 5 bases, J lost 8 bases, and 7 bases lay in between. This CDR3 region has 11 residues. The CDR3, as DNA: TGTGCCAGCAGTCTTATGGATGAGCAGTTCTTC. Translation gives CASSLMDEQFF.

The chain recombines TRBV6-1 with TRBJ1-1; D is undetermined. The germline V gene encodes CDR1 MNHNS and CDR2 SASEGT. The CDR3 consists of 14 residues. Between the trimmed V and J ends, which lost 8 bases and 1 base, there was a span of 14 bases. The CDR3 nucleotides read TGTGCCAGCGCTTCGGACGGACCGAACACTGAAGCTTTCTTT. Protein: CASASDGPNTEAFF.

The CDR3 reads CASSLGQGGMNTEAFF. The CDR3 DNA sequence: TGCGCCAGCAGCTTAGGTCAGGGGGGAATGAACACTGAAGCTTTCTTT. This rearrangement joins TRBV5-1 to TRBJ1-1; 7 bases agree with TRBD1. The V gene end was trimmed by 2 bases and the J gene end by 0 bases; junction bases not matched to a gene: 7. This CDR3 spans 16 amino acids. Germline V gene lookup returns CDR1 SGHRS and CDR2 YFSETQ. Supplemented by reference TRBV5-1 and TRBJ1-1, the full variable domain reads KAGVTQTPRYLIKTRGQQVTLSCSPISGHRSVSWYQQTPGQGLQFLFEYFSETQRNKGNFPGRFSGRQFSNSRSEMNVSTLELGDSALYLCASSLGQGGMNTEAFFGQGTRLTVV.

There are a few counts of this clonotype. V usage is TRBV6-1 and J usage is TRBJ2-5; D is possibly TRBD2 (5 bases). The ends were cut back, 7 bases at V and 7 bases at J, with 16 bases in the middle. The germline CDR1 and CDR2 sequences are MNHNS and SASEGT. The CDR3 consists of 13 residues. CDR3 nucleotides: TGTGCCAGCACCTCCGACGGGGTTGTGACCCAGTACTTC. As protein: CASTSDGVVTQYF.

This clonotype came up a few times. In DNA form, the CDR3 reads TGTGCCAGCAGCCCCCGGTACCGGGAGCTGTTTTTT. This codes for CASSPRYRELFF. The chain has TRBV4-2 and TRBJ2-2; D is ambiguous. CDR1 LGHNA and CDR2 YNFKEQ come from the germline V gene. This CDR3 has 12 amino acids. The V end lost 4 bases, the J end lost 9 bases, and 9 bases lay between the germline ends.